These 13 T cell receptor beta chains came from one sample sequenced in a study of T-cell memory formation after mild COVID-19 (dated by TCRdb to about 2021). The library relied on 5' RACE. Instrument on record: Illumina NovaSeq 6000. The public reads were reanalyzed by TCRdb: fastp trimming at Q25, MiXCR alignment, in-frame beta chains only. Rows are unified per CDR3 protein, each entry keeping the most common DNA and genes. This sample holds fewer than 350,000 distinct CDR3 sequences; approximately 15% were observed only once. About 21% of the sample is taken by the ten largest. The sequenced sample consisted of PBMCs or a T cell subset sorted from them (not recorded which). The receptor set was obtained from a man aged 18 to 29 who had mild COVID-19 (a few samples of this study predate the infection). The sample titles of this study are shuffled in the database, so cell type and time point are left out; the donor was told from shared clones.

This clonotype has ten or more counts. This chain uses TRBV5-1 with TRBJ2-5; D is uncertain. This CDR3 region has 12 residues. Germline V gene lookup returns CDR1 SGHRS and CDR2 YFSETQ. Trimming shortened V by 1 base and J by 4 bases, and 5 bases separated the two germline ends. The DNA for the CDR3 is TGCGCCAGCAGCTTGTTGTCAGAGACCCAGTACTTC. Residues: CASSLLSETQYF.

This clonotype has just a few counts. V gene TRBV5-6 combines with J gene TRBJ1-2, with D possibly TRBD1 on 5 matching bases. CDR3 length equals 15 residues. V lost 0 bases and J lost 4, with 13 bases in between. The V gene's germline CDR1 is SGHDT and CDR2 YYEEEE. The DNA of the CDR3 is TGTGCCAGCAGCTTGGTAACCGGGGACCCCTATGGCTACACCTTC. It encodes CASSLVTGDPYGYTF.

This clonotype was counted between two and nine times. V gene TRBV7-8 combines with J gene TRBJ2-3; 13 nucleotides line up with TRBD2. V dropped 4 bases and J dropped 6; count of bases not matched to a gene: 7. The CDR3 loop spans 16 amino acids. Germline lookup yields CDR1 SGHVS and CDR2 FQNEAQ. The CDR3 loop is CASSSGTSGAGDTQYF. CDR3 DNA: TGTGCCAGCAGCTCCGGGACTAGCGGGGCGGGGGATACGCAGTATTTT.

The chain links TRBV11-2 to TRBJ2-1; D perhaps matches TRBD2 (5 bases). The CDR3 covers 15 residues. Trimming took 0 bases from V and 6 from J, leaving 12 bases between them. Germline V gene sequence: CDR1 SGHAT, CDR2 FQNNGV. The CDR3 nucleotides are TGTGCCAGCAGCTTAGATCGTGGGAGACTCAATGAGCAGTTCTTC. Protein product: CASSLDRGRLNEQFF.

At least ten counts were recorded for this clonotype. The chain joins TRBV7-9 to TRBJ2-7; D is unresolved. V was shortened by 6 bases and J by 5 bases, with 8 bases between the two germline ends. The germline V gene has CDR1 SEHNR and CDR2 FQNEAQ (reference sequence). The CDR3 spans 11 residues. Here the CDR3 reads CASSLDDEQYV. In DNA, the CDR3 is TGTGCCAGCAGTCTGGATGACGAGCAGTACGTC.

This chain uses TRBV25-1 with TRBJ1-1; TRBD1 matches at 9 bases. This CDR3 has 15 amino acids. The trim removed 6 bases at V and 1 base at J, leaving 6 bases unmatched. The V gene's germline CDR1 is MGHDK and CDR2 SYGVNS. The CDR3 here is CASRGDRVSNTEAFF. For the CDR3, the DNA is TGTGCCAGCAGAGGGGACAGGGTTTCGAACACTGAAGCTTTCTTT.

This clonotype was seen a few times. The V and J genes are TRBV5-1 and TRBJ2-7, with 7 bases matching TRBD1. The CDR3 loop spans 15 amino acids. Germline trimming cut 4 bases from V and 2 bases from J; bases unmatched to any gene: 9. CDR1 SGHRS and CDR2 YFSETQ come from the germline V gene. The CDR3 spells CASSRNGQETYEQYF. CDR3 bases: TGCGCCAGCAGCCGAAATGGACAGGAGACCTACGAGCAGTACTTC.

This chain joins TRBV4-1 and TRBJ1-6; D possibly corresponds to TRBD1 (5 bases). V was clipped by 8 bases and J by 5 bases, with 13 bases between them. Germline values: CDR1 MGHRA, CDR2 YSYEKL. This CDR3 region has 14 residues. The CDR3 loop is CASLPQVNNSPLHF. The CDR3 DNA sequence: TGCGCCAGCTTACCACAGGTGAATAATTCACCCCTCCACTTT.

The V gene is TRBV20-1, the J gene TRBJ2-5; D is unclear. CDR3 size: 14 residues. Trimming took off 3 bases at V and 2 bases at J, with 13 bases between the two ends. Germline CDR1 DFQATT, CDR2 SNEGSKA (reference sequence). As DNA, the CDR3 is TGCAGTGCTAGTCTAGGCGCAGCACAAGAGACCCAGTACTTC. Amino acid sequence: CSASLGAAQETQYF.

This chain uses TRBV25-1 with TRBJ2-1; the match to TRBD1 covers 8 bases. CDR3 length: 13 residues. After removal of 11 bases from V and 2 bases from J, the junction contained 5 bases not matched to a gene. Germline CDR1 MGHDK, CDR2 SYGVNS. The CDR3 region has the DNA TGTGCCTGCACAGGGGGAACCTACAATGAGCAGTTCTTC. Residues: CACTGGTYNEQFF.

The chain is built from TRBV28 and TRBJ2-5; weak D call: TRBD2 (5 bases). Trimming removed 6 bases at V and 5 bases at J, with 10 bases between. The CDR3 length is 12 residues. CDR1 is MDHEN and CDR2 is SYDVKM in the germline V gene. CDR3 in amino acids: CASRRGWETQYF. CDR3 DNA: TGTGCCAGCAGGAGAGGGTGGGAGACCCAGTACTTC.

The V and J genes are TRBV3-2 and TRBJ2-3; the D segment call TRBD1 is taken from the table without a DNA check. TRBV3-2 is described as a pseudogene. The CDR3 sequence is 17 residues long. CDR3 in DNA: TGTGCCAGCAGCCAAGAAGAATTACAGGACTACACAGATACGCAGTATTTT. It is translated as CASSQEELQDYTDTQYF.

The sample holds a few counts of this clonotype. The CDR3 sequence: CASSPGVGNTGELFF. The CDR3 bases are TGTGCCAGCAGCCCAGGGGTAGGGAACACCGGGGAGCTGTTTTTT. The rearrangement uses TRBV12-3 or TRBV12-4 and TRBJ2-2, with D possibly matching TRBD1 (6 bases). This CDR3 contains 15 residues. V was cut by 6 bases and J by 1 base, with 12 bases left in between.